This entry concerns a single T cell receptor beta chain. What it recognizes is unknown. The entry originates in a study of CD4 T cells in relation to SARS-CoV-2 and coronaviruses. Study-level results: The cross-reactivity analysis covered only spike protein, not other viral proteins. Pre-pandemic and post-infection samples never came from the same donor. In roughly 61% of donors, memory CD4+ clonotypes crossrecognized SARS-CoV-2 and at least one common cold coronavirus spike.

Sequenced by immunoSEQ multiplex PCR; TCRdb stores in-frame clones only, minus some. The repertoire holds 60,000 to 85,000 clones, with more than 85% as singletons. The unexposed donors gave CD4+ T cells in about 2010-2019, prior to COVID-19. Specimen: naive CD4+ T cells from PBMCs. The subset denotes: naive CD4+ T cells isolated by negative enrichment. The receptor's source is a human donor in good health.

The CDR3 DNA is TGTGCCAGCAGCCCGGACAGGGGGCGGGATAATGAAAAACTGTTTTTT. It translates to CASSPDRGRDNEKLFF. The chain couples TRBV7-9 to TRBJ1-4, with TRBD1 matching over 11 bases. Germline trimming cut 5 bases from V and 4 bases from J; bases unmatched to any gene: 6. CDR1 SEHNR and CDR2 FQNEAQ come from the germline V gene (reference sequence). The CDR3 runs to 16 residues.